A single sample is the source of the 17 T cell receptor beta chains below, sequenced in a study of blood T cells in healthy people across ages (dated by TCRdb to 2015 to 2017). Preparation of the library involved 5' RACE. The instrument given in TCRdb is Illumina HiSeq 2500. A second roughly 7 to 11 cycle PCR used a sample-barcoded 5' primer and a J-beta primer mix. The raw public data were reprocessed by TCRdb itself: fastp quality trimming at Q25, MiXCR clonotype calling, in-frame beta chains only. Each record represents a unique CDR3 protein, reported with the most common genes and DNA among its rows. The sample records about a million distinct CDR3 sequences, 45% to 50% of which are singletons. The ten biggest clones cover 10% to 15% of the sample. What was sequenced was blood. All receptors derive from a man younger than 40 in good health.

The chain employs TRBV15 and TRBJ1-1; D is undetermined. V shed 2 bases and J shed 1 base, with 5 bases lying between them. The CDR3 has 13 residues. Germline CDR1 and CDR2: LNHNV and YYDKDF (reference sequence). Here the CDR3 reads CATSRNKNTEAFF. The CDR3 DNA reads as TGTGCCACCAGCAGAAACAAGAACACTGAAGCTTTCTTT.

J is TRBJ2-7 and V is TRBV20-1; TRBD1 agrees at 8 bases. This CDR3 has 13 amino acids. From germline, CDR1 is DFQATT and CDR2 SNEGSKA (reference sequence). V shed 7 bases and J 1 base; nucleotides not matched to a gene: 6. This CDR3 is CSDLGDRSYEQYF. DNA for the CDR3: TGCAGTGACCTAGGGGACAGGTCCTACGAGCAGTACTTC.

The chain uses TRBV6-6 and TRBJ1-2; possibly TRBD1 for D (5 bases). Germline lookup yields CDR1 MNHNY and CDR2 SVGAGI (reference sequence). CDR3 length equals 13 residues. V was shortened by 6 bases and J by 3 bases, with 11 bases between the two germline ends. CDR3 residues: CASRLGTDYGYTF. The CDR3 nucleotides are TGTGCCAGCAGACTCGGGACGGACTATGGCTACACCTTC.

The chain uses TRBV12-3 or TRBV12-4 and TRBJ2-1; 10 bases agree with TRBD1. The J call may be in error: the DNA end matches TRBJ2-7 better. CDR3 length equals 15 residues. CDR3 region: CASTPGTGVAYEQYF. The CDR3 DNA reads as TGTGCCAGCACCCCTGGGACAGGGGTGGCCTACGAGCAGTACTTC.

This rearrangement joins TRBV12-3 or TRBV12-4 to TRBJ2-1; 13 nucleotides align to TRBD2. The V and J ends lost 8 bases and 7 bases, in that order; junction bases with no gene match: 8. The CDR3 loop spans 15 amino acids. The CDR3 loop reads CASFPPGLAGNEQFF. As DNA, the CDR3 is TGTGCCAGCTTTCCTCCGGGACTAGCGGGAAATGAGCAGTTCTTC.

The CDR3 DNA is TGTGCCAGCAGTGAAGTACGGAGCGGGGGGGCCTTAATTTCCTACGAGCAGTACTTC. Its translation is CASSEVRSGGALISYEQYF. The gene calls are TRBV6-1 and TRBJ2-7, with TRBD2 identical over 10 bases. J was trimmed by 1 base and V by 1 base; bases with no gene match: 13. The CDR3 is 19 residues long. Looked up from germline, CDR1 is MNHNS and CDR2 is SASEGT.

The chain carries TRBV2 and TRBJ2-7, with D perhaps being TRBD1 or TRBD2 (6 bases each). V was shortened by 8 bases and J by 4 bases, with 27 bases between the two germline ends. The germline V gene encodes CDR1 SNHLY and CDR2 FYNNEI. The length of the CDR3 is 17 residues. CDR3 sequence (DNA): TGTGCCAGCCCGTACCGGGACAAGGGGGGTTTAGTTTACGAGCAGTACTTC. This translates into CASPYRDKGGLVYEQYF.

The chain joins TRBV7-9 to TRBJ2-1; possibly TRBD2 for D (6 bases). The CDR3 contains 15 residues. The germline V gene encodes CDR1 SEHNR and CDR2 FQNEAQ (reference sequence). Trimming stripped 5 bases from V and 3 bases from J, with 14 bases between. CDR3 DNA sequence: TGTGCCAGCAGCCCCCCGGGAGCGAACTACAATGAGCAGTTCTTC. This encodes CASSPPGANYNEQFF.

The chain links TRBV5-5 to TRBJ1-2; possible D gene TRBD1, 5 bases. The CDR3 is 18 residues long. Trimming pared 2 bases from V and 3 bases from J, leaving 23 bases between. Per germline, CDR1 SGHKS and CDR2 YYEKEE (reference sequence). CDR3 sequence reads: CASSLNSPGRGIDYGYTF. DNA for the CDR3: TGTGCCAGCAGCTTAAATAGTCCGGGGCGGGGGATCGACTATGGCTACACCTTC.

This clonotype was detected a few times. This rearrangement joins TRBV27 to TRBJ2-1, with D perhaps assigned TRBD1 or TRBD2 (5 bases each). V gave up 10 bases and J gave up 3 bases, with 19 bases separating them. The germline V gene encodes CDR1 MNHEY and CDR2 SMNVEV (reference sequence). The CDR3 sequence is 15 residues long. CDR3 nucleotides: TGTGCCACCACACCTACGGGGACCGACTACAATGAGCAGTTCTTC. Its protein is CATTPTGTDYNEQFF.

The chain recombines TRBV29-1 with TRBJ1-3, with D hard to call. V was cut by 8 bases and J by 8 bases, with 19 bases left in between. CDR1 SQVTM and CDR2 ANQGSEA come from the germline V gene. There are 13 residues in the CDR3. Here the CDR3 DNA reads TGCAGCTACTCAGGTGTTTGGGCGGACACCATATATTTT. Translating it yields CSYSGVWADTIYF.

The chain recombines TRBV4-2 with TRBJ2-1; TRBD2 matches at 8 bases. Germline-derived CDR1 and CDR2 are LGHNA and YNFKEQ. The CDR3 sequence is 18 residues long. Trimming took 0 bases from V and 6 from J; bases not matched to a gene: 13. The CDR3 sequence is CASSQDRLAGVTINEQFF. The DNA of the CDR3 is TGTGCCAGCAGCCAAGATCGGCTAGCGGGCGTCACGATCAATGAGCAGTTCTTC.

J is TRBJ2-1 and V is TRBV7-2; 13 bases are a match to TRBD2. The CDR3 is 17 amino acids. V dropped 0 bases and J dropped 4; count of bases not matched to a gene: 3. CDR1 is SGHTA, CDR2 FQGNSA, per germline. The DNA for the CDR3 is TGTGCCAGCAGCTTAGCTAGACTAGCGGGGGGTTACAATGAGCAGTTCTTC. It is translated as CASSLARLAGGYNEQFF.

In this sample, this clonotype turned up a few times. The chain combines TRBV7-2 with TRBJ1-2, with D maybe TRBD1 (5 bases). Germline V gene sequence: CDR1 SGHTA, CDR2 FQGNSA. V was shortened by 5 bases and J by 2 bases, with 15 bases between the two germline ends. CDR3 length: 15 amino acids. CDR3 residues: CASSPDTGRNYGYTF. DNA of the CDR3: TGTGCCAGCAGCCCAGACACGGGACGGAACTATGGCTACACCTTC.

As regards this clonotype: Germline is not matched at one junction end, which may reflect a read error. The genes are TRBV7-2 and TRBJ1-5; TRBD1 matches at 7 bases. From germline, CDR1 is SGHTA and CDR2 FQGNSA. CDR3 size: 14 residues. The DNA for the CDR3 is TGTGCCAGCAGCTTAGGGACAGGCAATCAGCTCCAGCATTTT. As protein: CASSLGTGNQLQHF. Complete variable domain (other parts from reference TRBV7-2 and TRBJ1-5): GAGVSQSPSNKVTEKGKDVELRCDPISGHTALYWYRQSLGQGLEFLIYFQGNSAPDKSGLPSDRFSAERTGGSVSTLTIQRTQQEDSAVYLCASSLGTGNQLQHFGDGTRLSIL.

The CDR3 protein is CASSPPGTEQYF. In DNA form, the CDR3 reads TGTGCCAGCAGTCCGCCGGGGACCGAGCAGTACTTC. This chain joins TRBV27 and TRBJ2-7; either TRBD1 or TRBD2 may fit D (5 bases each). This CDR3 has 12 amino acids. The germline CDR1 and CDR2 sequences are MNHEY and SMNVEV (reference sequence). Trimming pared 5 bases from V and 6 bases from J, leaving 11 bases between.

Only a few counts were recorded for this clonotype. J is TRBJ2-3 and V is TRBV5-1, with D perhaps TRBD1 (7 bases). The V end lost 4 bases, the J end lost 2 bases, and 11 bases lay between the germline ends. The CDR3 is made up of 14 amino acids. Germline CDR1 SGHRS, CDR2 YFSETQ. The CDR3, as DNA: TGCGCCAGCAGCGGGGGGACAGCCACAGATACGCAGTATTTT. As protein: CASSGGTATDTQYF.